A single sample gave rise to the 13 T cell receptor beta chains below, sequenced in a study of blood T cell repertoires in COVID-19. Assay: immunoSEQ multiplex PCR; the TCRdb copy retains only in-frame clones and omits some. Found here are roughly 280,000 clones, more than 85% of them singletons; the top ten hold 3.6%. Sample: peripheral blood. All receptors derive from a man in his late teens or twenties with active or convalescent COVID-19.

J is TRBJ2-7 and V is TRBV6-5, with 10 bases aligning to TRBD2. In germline, CDR1 is MNHEY, CDR2 SVGAGI. This CDR3 comprises 13 residues. J lost 2 bases, V lost 10 bases, and 5 bases had no gene match. CDR3 nucleotides: TGTGCCACTCTAGCGGGGGATACCTACGAGCAGTACTTC. This sequence encodes CATLAGDTYEQYF.

The sample holds many counts of this clone. The chain carries TRBV6-4 and TRBJ2-1; D gene ambiguous. The V end lost 0 bases, the J end lost 6 bases, and 9 bases lay between the germline ends. Per the germline V gene, CDR1 is MRHNA and CDR2 is SNTAGT. The CDR3 sequence is 14 residues long. The CDR3 DNA sequence: TGTGCCAGCAGTGACTCCCTAGAAAGCAATGAGCAGTTCTTC. It specifies CASSDSLESNEQFF.

This clone was observed a few times. The rearrangement uses TRBV6-6 and TRBJ1-5; TRBD1 matches 7 bases. In germline, CDR1 is MNHNY, CDR2 SVGAGI (reference sequence). V lost 7 bases and J lost 4; bases outside the gene matches: 4. This CDR3 has 13 residues. The CDR3 sequence: CASKAGGNQPQHF. CDR3 nucleotides: TGTGCCAGCAAGGCAGGGGGAAATCAGCCCCAGCATTTT.

The chain uses TRBV3-1 (or the pseudogene TRBV3-2) and TRBJ1-2; 8 nucleotides align to TRBD1. Losses at the gene ends were 4 bases for V and 5 bases for J; bases not matched to a gene: 6. The CDR3 is made up of 14 amino acids. Germline V lookup: CDR1 LGHDT, CDR2 YNNKEL (reference sequence). CDR3: CASSPAGTGYGYTF. The CDR3 DNA reads as TGTGCCAGCAGCCCGGCCGGGACAGGATATGGCTACACCTTC.

V usage is TRBV2 and J usage is TRBJ2-2; D is possibly TRBD1 (7 bases). The CDR3 is 15 amino acids. Between the trimmed V and J ends, which lost 1 base and 5 bases, there was a span of 11 bases. Germline assignment: CDR1 SNHLY and CDR2 FYNNEI. The CDR3 DNA follows: TGTGCCAGCAGTGAAGGCCAGGGGGGAACCGGGGAGCTGTTTTTT. Its protein product is CASSEGQGGTGELFF.

The genes are TRBV24-1 and TRBJ1-5; 9 bases align to TRBD1. V lost 8 bases and J lost 8; bases outside the gene matches: 6. The CDR3 runs 13 residues. Germline values: CDR1 KGHDR, CDR2 SFDVKD. This chain's CDR3 is CATNRGQGEPQHF. CDR3 DNA sequence: TGTGCCACCAACAGGGGGCAAGGGGAGCCCCAGCATTTT.

CDR3 bases: TGTGCCAGTAGTATTGCGGTGGCGGGAACCTACAATGAGCAGTTCTTC. It codes for CASSIAVAGTYNEQFF. The V call is TRBV19, the J call TRBJ2-1; TRBD2 might be the D (6 bases). The CDR3 loop spans 16 amino acids. V was cut by 3 bases and J by 2 bases, with 14 bases left in between. Germline CDR1 is LNHDA and CDR2 is SQIVND (reference sequence). Full variable domain (outside the CDR3, taken from reference TRBV19 and TRBJ2-1): DGGITQSPKYLFRKEGQNVTLSCEQNLNHDAMYWYRQDPGQGLRLIYYSQIVNDFQKGDIAEGYSVSREKKESFPLTVTSAQKNPTAFYLCASSIAVAGTYNEQFFGPGTRLTVL.

The chain couples TRBV11-2 to TRBJ1-1; D gene ambiguous. CDR1 and CDR2 (germline): SGHAT, FQNNGV. The germline V and J ends were trimmed by 2 bases and 0 bases, with 7 bases remaining between them. The CDR3 contains 14 residues. Here the CDR3 DNA reads TGTGCCAGCAGCTTACTTGCGATGAACACTGAAGCTTTCTTT. The encoded protein is CASSLLAMNTEAFF.

The chain employs TRBV12-5 and TRBJ2-3, with 8 bases identical to TRBD2. V shed 8 bases and J 3 bases; nucleotides not matched to a gene: 4. The germline gives CDR1 LGHNT, CDR2 FRNRAP. CDR3 length equals 13 residues. CDR3 nucleotides: TGTGCTAGTAGTAAGCGGGAGACAGATACGCAGTATTTT. It codes for CASSKRETDTQYF.

The chain uses TRBV28 and TRBJ2-7, with D tentatively TRBD1 (6 bases). Trimming stripped 4 bases from V and 4 bases from J, with 11 bases between. In germline, CDR1 is MDHEN, CDR2 SYDVKM. CDR3 length equals 13 residues. CDR3 DNA sequence: TGTGCCAGCAGTTCACAGGGATGGTACGAGCAGTACTTC. Encoded protein: CASSSQGWYEQYF.

This clone was seen only a few times. The chain couples TRBV6-6 to TRBJ1-2, with a possible D match to TRBD1 (6 bases). V was pared by 5 bases and J by 8 bases, with 18 bases between. Germline CDR1 is MNHNY and CDR2 is SVGAGI (reference sequence). The CDR3 has 14 residues. CDR3 loop: CASSRDTLELGYTF. CDR3 sequence (DNA): TGTGCCAGCAGTAGGGACACATTAGAACTGGGCTACACCTTC.

CDR3 in amino acids: CADGRQETQYF. The CDR3 nucleotides read TGTGCCGATGGGCGACAAGAGACCCAGTACTTC. V is TRBV10-3 and J is TRBJ2-5; D gene uncertain. This CDR3 contains 11 residues. The ends were cut back, 11 bases at V and 2 bases at J, with 9 bases in the middle. In germline, CDR1 is ENHRY, CDR2 SYGVKD.

The chain recombines TRBV11-3 with TRBJ2-1; a possible D gene is TRBD2 (5 bases). Trimming stripped 2 bases from V and 5 bases from J, with 10 bases between. Germline V gene sequence: CDR1 SGHNT, CDR2 YENEEA. The CDR3 consists of 14 residues. This chain's CDR3 is CASSLLGRHNEQFF. CDR3 nucleotides: TGTGCCAGCAGCTTATTAGGGAGACACAATGAGCAGTTCTTC.